This T cell receptor (beta chain) derives from a study of T-cell reconstitution after alpha-beta-depleted transplantation in children. The authors prepared the TCRbeta library with unique molecular identifiers. TCRdb used MiXCR to reprocess the PCR reads, holding one entry per CDR3 protein. The sample includes approximately 520,000 distinct CDR3 sequences, around a third of them seen just once. This clonotype has more than one count but fewer than ten. V lost 3 bases and J lost 6, with 9 bases in between. The CDR3 has 12 residues. Per germline, CDR1 PRHDT and CDR2 FYEKMQ (reference sequence). Material: PBMCs from the stem cell graft donor, obtained from the stem cell graft. The sequence derives from a human donor who donated a stem cell graft to a child with aplastic anemia. The V call is TRBV13, the J call TRBJ2-7; D is perhaps TRBD1 (6 bases). The CDR3 DNA is TGTGCCAGCAGCTTGAGAGGGGGCGAGCAGTACGTC. It translates to CASSLRGGEQYV.